This T cell receptor (beta chain) was recorded in a study of blood T cell repertoires in COVID-19. Study overall: COVID-19 samples from acute and convalescent phases originated in the United States, Italy and Spain. From T cells, B-cell-depleted T cells, or PBMCs came the material, which was cDNA or gDNA.

This table comes from immunoSEQ multiplex PCR, and its TCRdb copy is limited to in-frame clones, with some not included. The sample shows more than 200,000 clones, roughly 82% of them seen only once. The germline gives CDR1 SNHLY, CDR2 FYNNEI. The CDR3 runs 13 residues. The V end lost 1 base, the J end lost 3 bases, and 6 bases lay between the germline ends. The V call is TRBV2, the J call TRBJ2-5; D is ambiguous. The sequenced sample was peripheral blood. The sequence was collected from an elderly woman with active or convalescent COVID-19. CDR3 protein: CASSEGQKETQYF. CDR3 coding DNA: TGTGCCAGCAGTGAAGGACAAAAAGAGACCCAGTACTTC.